A single sample is the source of the 14 T cell receptor beta chains below, sequenced in a study of blood T cell repertoires in COVID-19. Libraries were prepared by immunoSEQ multiplex PCR; TCRdb keeps only in-frame clonotypes and omits some of them. The table has 200,000 to 300,000 clones, 88% seen once. The specimen was PBMCs or T cells enriched from blood (not recorded which). The receptors here all came from a woman aged 40 to 50 with acute COVID-19.

V and J are TRBV19 and TRBJ2-2; 8 bases fit TRBD1. The CDR3 has 13 amino acids. V dropped 7 bases and J dropped 7; count of bases not matched to a gene: 5. Germline lookup yields CDR1 LNHDA and CDR2 SQIVND (reference sequence). The CDR3 DNA reads as TGTGCCAGTAATTACAGGGGGGACGGGGAGCTGTTTTTT. Residues: CASNYRGDGELFF.

This clone was seen just once. The rearrangement links TRBV10-3 to TRBJ2-7; 9 nucleotides align to TRBD1. The CDR3 is made up of 14 amino acids. The germline CDR1 and CDR2 sequences are ENHRY and SYGVKD. Trimming removed 6 bases from V and 2 bases from J; junction bases left unmatched: 5. The CDR3 protein is CAISGQGSAYEQYF. Written as DNA, the CDR3 is TGTGCCATCAGCGGACAGGGGTCTGCCTACGAGCAGTACTTC.

The rearrangement uses TRBV9 and TRBJ1-2; the match to TRBD1 covers 7 bases. The length of the CDR3 is 16 residues. Losses at the gene ends were 0 bases for V and 2 bases for J; bases not matched to a gene: 7. Germline V gene data show CDR1 as SGDLS and CDR2 as YYNGEE. CDR3 nucleotides: TGTGCCAGCAGCGTAGCTCGGGAACAGGGGAACTATGGCTACACCTTC. It codes for CASSVAREQGNYGYTF.

This chain connects TRBV7-9 to TRBJ1-5; weak D call: TRBD1 (5 bases). The V and J ends lost 0 bases and 4 bases respectively, with 10 bases between them. This CDR3 has 15 amino acids. Germline V gene lookup returns CDR1 SEHNR and CDR2 FQNEAQ (reference sequence). The CDR3 nucleotides are TGTGCCAGCAGCTTAGCGGGACGGGAGAATCAGCCCCAGCATTTT. This encodes CASSLAGRENQPQHF.

The chain has TRBV2 and TRBJ1-2; a possible D gene is TRBD1 (5 bases). Germline values: CDR1 SNHLY, CDR2 FYNNEI. This CDR3 has 15 residues. V was shortened by 4 bases and J by 4 bases, with 16 bases between the two germline ends. Here the CDR3 reads CASSAEGGEGYGYTF. The CDR3 coding sequence is TGTGCCAGCAGTGCCGAAGGAGGGGAGGGCTATGGCTACACCTTC.

This sequence joins TRBV24-1 and TRBJ1-4; no firm D call. Germline V gene sequence: CDR1 KGHDR, CDR2 SFDVKD. The V end lost 6 bases, the J end lost 4 bases, and 8 bases lay between the germline ends. The length of the CDR3 is 13 residues. In nucleotides, the CDR3 is TGTGCCACCAGTAGGAGTTATAATGAAAAACTGTTTTTT. Translation: CATSRSYNEKLFF.

The CDR3 nucleotides read TGTGCCAGCAGTTTACCCACTCGCGGGAGGCGCAATGAGCAGTTCTTC. Its translation is CASSLPTRGRRNEQFF. The rearrangement links TRBV28 to TRBJ2-1; 8 bases are shared with TRBD2. The CDR3 totals 16 residues. Trimming took 2 bases from V and 6 from J; bases not matched to a gene: 9. Germline V CDR1 and CDR2: MDHEN, SYDVKM. The full variable domain, rest sourced from reference TRBV28 and TRBJ2-1, is DVKVTQSSRYLVKRTGEKVFLECVQDMDHENMFWYRQDPGLGLRLIYFSYDVKMKEKGDIPEGYSVSREKKERFSLILESASTNQTSMYLCASSLPTRGRRNEQFFGPGTRLTVL.

The rearrangement uses TRBV12-3 or TRBV12-4 and TRBJ2-2, with D unclear. The V end was cut by 6 bases, the J end by 5 bases, with 10 bases between. This CDR3 comprises 13 residues. The CDR3 DNA reads as TGTGCCAGCAGACCCCTGGAGACCGGGGAGCTGTTTTTT. As protein: CASRPLETGELFF.

The chain uses TRBV28 and TRBJ2-1; 7 nucleotides align to TRBD2. Trimming took 7 bases from V and 9 from J; bases not matched to a gene: 9. There are 13 residues in the CDR3. Looked up from germline, CDR1 is MDHEN and CDR2 is SYDVKM. CDR3 amino acids: CASIGLEVGEQFF. CDR3 bases: TGTGCCAGCATAGGACTAGAAGTGGGTGAGCAGTTCTTC.

In the case of this clone: At one boundary the junction diverges from the germline segment, which might be a read error. The V call is TRBV5-4, the J call TRBJ2-7; 9 nucleotides line up with TRBD2. The CDR3 totals 11 residues. The germline V gene has CDR1 SGHNT and CDR2 YYREEE (reference sequence). CDR3 nucleotide sequence: TGTGCCAGCAGCTCCGGACTAGCGCGCCGGTTC. Translated: CASSSGLARRF.

The rearrangement uses TRBV2 and TRBJ1-2, with TRBD1 matching over 8 bases. Trimming took 6 bases from V and 0 from J; bases not matched to a gene: 3. The CDR3 is 14 amino acids. Germline CDR1 reads SNHLY; CDR2 reads FYNNEI. The CDR3 DNA sequence: TGTGCCAGCAGCGAGGGACAGGCTAACTATGGCTACACCTTC. Translated: CASSEGQANYGYTF.

The chain employs TRBV6-5 and TRBJ2-7, with a weak D call TRBD2 (6 bases). CDR1 is MNHEY and CDR2 is SVGAGI in the germline V gene. The CDR3 loop spans 15 amino acids. The germline V and J ends were trimmed by 0 bases and 0 bases, with 9 bases remaining between them. This CDR3 reads CASSYSSGGSYEQYF. DNA for the CDR3: TGTGCCAGCAGTTACTCGTCCGGGGGCTCCTACGAGCAGTACTTC.

In its sample, this clone was seen a few times. The rearrangement uses TRBV7-2 and TRBJ1-6, with D perhaps matching TRBD1 (5 bases). The CDR3 length is 15 residues. The V end was cut by 4 bases, the J end by 3 bases, with 10 bases between. CDR1 and CDR2 from the germline V gene are SGHTA and FQGNSA. CDR3 DNA sequence: TGTGCCAGCAGCTCAGGGATTTACTATAATTCACCCCTCCACTTT. It is translated as CASSSGIYYNSPLHF. Variable domain in full (rest from reference TRBV7-2 and TRBJ1-6): GAGVSQSPSNKVTEKGKDVELRCDPISGHTALYWYRQSLGQGLEFLIYFQGNSAPDKSGLPSDRFSAERTGGSVSTLTIQRTQQEDSAVYLCASSSGIYYNSPLHFGNGTRLTVT.

This chain uses TRBV19 with TRBJ2-1, with D possibly TRBD2 on 6 matching bases. This CDR3 region has 14 residues. From germline, CDR1 is LNHDA and CDR2 SQIVND (reference sequence). Trimming left V 5 bases short and J 9 bases short, with 17 bases between. The CDR3 DNA reads as TGTGCCAGTAGTCCCCCGGGACTTCGCGGTGAGCAGTTCTTC. Translation gives CASSPPGLRGEQFF.